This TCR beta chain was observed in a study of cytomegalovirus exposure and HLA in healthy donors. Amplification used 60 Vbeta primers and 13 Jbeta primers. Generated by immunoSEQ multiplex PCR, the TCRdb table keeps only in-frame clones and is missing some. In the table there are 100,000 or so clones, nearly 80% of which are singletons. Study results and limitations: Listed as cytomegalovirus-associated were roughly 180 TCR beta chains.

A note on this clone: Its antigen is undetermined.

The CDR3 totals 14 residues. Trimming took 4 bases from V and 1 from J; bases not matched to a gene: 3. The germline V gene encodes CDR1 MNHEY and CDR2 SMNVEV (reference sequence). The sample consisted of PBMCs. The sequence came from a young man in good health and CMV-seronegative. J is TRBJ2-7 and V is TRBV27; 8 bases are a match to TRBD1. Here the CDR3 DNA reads TGTGCCAGCAGTTCCTGGACAGGGTCCTACGAGCAGTACTTC. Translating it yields CASSSWTGSYEQYF.